This TCR beta chain was recovered during a study of a mutant IDH1 vaccine in newly diagnosed glioma. Across the whole study: The initiation of vaccination occurred 4-6 weeks after radiotherapy alone, or with temozolomide cycles. Of treated patients, approximately 60% were men and about 38% women, averaging around 44 years. Patients had received radiotherapy, temozolomide, or both previously, most receiving both.

The study's findings and limits: Shifts in the top peripheral T cell clonotypes seemed unrelated to pseudoprogression.

TCRdb's table, derived via immunoSEQ multiplex PCR, lists solely in-frame clones and lacks some. The data contain approximately 50,000 clones, approximately 87% of them singletons. The CDR3 totals 16 residues. Germline CDR1 SGDLS, CDR2 YYNGEE. Trimming removed 5 bases from V and 1 base from J; junction bases left unmatched: 8. Time point specified: week 35, safety follow-up. Vaccination comprised doses that each held 300 ug of mutant IDH1 20-mer peptide, plus topical imiquimod. On this clone itself: As yet, its antigen is unknown.

The TCR sequence derives from a man aged 35-49 years with glioma. The chain employs TRBV9 and TRBJ1-1; 10 bases map to TRBD1. This sample comprised PBMCs, obtained from a glioma patient whose treatment included an IDH1 peptide vaccine. This CDR3 reads CASSNRQGATNTEAFF. The CDR3 coding sequence is TGTGCCAGCAGTAACCGACAGGGGGCCACGAACACTGAAGCTTTCTTT.